These 7 T cell receptor beta chains were all obtained from the same sample, sequenced in a study of radiation and T cells in renal cell carcinoma. The sample's time point: baseline pretreatment blood. Regarding treatment: 15 Gy SBRT to primary tumor, nephrectomy 4 weeks later. Clones were sequenced by immunoSEQ multiplex PCR, and TCRdb holds only the in-frame ones, with some missing. In the table there are tens of thousands of clones, approximately 80% of which are singletons. The sequences come from blood, collected from a patient whose treatment included radiotherapy and nephrectomy. These receptors were obtained from a man aged 55-75 years with renal cell carcinoma.

The rearrangement uses TRBV11-3 and TRBJ2-2, with D uncertain. V shed 5 bases and J shed 1 base, with 8 bases lying between them. Germline-derived CDR1 and CDR2 are SGHNT and YENEEA. The CDR3 is 14 amino acids. The CDR3 DNA follows: TGTGCCAGCAGCCGCTCCAAGAACACCGGGGAGCTGTTTTTT. Its translation is CASSRSKNTGELFF.

This rearrangement joins TRBV6-5 to TRBJ2-7; TRBD1 agrees at 8 bases. Per germline, CDR1 MNHEY and CDR2 SVGAGI. This CDR3 spans 16 amino acids. V shed 2 bases and J 6 bases; nucleotides not matched to a gene: 12. CDR3 region: CASSYTTGGSRGEQYF. CDR3 in DNA: TGTGCCAGCAGTTACACTACAGGGGGAAGTCGGGGCGAGCAGTACTTC.

This clone was seen a few times. This chain uses TRBV18 with TRBJ1-1; D ambiguous. The V end lost 5 bases, the J end lost 1 base, and 8 bases lay between the germline ends. This CDR3 has 13 residues. CDR1 KGHSH and CDR2 LQKENI come from the germline V gene. The CDR3 DNA follows: TGTGCCAGCTCAGGCTCACCGAACACTGAAGCTTTCTTT. Its protein product is CASSGSPNTEAFF.

In its sample, this clone was seen many times. This rearrangement joins TRBV6-1 to TRBJ2-7, with 7 positions matching TRBD1. Germline V CDR1 and CDR2: MNHNS, SASEGT. Losses at the gene ends were 8 bases for V and 5 bases for J; bases not matched to a gene: 12. This CDR3 has 14 amino acids. CDR3 in amino acids: CASGNRGTLHEQYF. The CDR3 region has the DNA TGTGCCAGCGGTAACAGGGGAACACTCCACGAGCAGTACTTC.

This chain links TRBV25-1 with TRBJ2-1; a weak D match, TRBD2 (5 bases). Trimming removed 1 base at V and 5 bases at J, with 9 bases between. Germline loops: CDR1 MGHDK, CDR2 SYGVNS. This CDR3 region has 14 residues. The CDR3 spells CASSESGVHNEQFF. CDR3 DNA: TGTGCCAGCAGTGAATCCGGGGTCCACAATGAGCAGTTCTTC.

The sample holds one count of this clone. The gene calls are TRBV18 and TRBJ2-6; no definite D call. With 6 bases removed from V and 0 bases from J, the gap between germline ends came to 15 bases. Germline loops: CDR1 KGHSH, CDR2 LQKENI. This CDR3 has 17 residues. CDR3 amino acids: CASSSWYQLSGANVLTF. CDR3 DNA: TGTGCCAGCTCGTCGTGGTACCAACTCTCTGGGGCCAACGTCCTGACTTTC. Together with reference TRBV18 and TRBJ2-6, the CDR3 gives the full variable domain: NAGVMQNPRHLVRRRGQEARLRCSPMKGHSHVYWYRQLPEEGLKFMVYLQKENIIDESGMPKERFSAEFPKEGPSILRIQQVVRGDSAAYFCASSSWYQLSGANVLTFGAGSRLTVL.

V usage is TRBV9 and J usage is TRBJ1-1, with D perhaps TRBD1 (6 bases). Trimming removed 6 bases from V and 0 bases from J, with 12 bases in between. The CDR3 covers 14 residues. Germline CDR1 reads SGDLS; CDR2 reads YYNGEE. CDR3 protein: CASTEGHLNTEAFF. The CDR3, as DNA: TGTGCCAGCACCGAGGGACACCTGAACACTGAAGCTTTCTTT.